This TCR beta chain was found in a study of T cells after posttransplantation cyclophosphamide. The CDR3 consists of 14 residues. Germline V gene lookup returns CDR1 SGHAT and CDR2 FQNNGV. V was cut by 0 bases and J by 6 bases, with 8 bases left in between. The assay was immunoSEQ multiplex PCR, and TCRdb's table has in-frame clones only and misses some. Observed in the sample are some 40,000 clones, none of them singletons. This clone was counted ten times or more. The sequenced sample was PBMCs. The TCR was taken from a middle-aged man in good health, CMV-negative, and a related stem cell transplant donor. This chain connects TRBV11-2 to TRBJ2-2; D ambiguous. CDR3 sequence: CASSLDIGSGELFF. The CDR3 region has the DNA TGTGCCAGCAGCTTAGATATCGGGTCCGGGGAGCTGTTTTTT.